One T cell receptor (beta chain) is described in this entry. These data come from a study of CD8 T cells in Susac syndrome. Reverse transcription used 0.5 to 1 ug RNA and random hexamers. In TCRdb, the immunoSEQ multiplex PCR reads were re-called with MiXCR into one record per CDR3 protein. The table has 250,000 to 300,000 distinct CDR3 sequences, about 85% seen once. The CDR3 length is 16 residues. CDR1 SQVTM and CDR2 ANQGSEA come from the germline V gene. Trimming removed 0 bases from V and 6 bases from J; junction bases left unmatched: 11. The sample consisted of CD8+ T cells from PBMCs. The origin of this receptor is a human donor with multiple sclerosis. The chain carries TRBV29-1 and TRBJ2-1, with 7 bases matching TRBD2. Written as DNA, the CDR3 is TGCAGCGTTGAAGATATGTTGGTAGCGGGTTGCAATGAGCAGTTCTTC. This gives the protein CSVEDMLVAGCNEQFF.